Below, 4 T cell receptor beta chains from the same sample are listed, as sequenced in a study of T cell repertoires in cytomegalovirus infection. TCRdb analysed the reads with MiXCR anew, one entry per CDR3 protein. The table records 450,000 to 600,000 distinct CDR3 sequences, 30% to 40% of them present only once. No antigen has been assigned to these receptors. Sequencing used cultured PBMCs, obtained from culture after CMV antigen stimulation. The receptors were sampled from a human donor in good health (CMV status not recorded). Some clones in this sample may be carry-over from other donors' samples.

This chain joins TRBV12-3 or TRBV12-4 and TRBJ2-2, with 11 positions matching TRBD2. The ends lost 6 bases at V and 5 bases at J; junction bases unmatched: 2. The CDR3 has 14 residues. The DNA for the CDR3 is TGTGCCAGCAGAACTAGCGGGGGTACCGGGGAGCTGTTTTTT. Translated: CASRTSGGTGELFF.

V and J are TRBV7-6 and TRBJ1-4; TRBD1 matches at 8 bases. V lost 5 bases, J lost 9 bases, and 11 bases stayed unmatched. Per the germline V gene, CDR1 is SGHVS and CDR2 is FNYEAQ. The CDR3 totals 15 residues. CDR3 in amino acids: CASSPGQGMLKKLFF. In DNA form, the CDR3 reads TGTGCCAGCAGCCCCGGACAGGGAATGTTGAAAAAACTGTTTTTT.

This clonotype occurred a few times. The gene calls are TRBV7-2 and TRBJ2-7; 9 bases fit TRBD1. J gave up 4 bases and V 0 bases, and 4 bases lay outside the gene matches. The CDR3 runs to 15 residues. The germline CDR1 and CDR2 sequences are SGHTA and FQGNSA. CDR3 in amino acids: CASSLATGGSYEQYF. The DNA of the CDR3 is TGTGCCAGCAGCTTAGCAACAGGGGGCTCATACGAGCAGTACTTC.

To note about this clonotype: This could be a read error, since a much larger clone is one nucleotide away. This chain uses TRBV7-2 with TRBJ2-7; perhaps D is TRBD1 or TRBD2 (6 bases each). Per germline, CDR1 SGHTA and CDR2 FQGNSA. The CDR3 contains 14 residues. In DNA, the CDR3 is TGTGCCAGCAGCTTCCGGAGGGGGGCCTACGAGCCGTACTTC. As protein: CASSFRRGAYEPYF.